The 5 T cell receptor beta chains below come from one sample, sequenced in a study of beta chain features in type 1 diabetes (dated by TCRdb to about 2018). Receptors were amplified or captured by the immunoSEQ multiplex PCR assay. The entire amount of isolated RNA was reverse transcribed using the High Capacity cDNA Reverse Transcription Kit, so the sequenced TCRB transcripts were expressed ones. TCRdb provides this immuneACCESS table in a form limited to in-frame rearrangements. Some clones are lacking; in checked studies, under half of them reflect an unresolved V gene, and why the rest are absent is not known. The sample includes some 220,000 clones, with approximately 10% observed a single time. 1% to 1.5% of the sample comes from the top ten. The sample consisted of central memory CD4+ T cells from blood. The receptors here all came from a man younger than 35 in good health.

The chain joins TRBV7-2 to TRBJ2-7, with a possible D match to TRBD1 (6 bases). Germline CDR1 and CDR2: SGHTA and FQGNSA. The CDR3 runs to 15 residues. Between the trimmed V and J ends, which lost 4 bases and 4 bases, there was a span of 17 bases. The CDR3 sequence is CASSSGTRQWYEQYF. CDR3 sequence (DNA): TGTGCCAGCAGCTCCGGGACACGGCAGTGGTACGAGCAGTACTTC.

The chain employs TRBV6-7 and TRBJ2-5, with 9 bases fitting TRBD1. TRBV6-7 is designated an ORF whose function remains uncertain. V lost 10 bases to trimming and J lost 5 bases; unmatched junction nucleotides: 11. This CDR3 spans 14 amino acids. The CDR3 sequence is CATDRGRWHETQYF. CDR3 coding DNA: TGTGCCACTGACAGGGGGAGATGGCATGAGACCCAGTACTTC.

In its sample, this clone was seen a few times. V and J are TRBV11-3 and TRBJ2-3; D remains unclear. V dropped 3 bases and J dropped 5 bases, with 6 bases sitting between them. From germline, CDR1 is SGHNT and CDR2 YENEEA. This CDR3 contains 12 residues. The CDR3 loop reads CASSFSGDTQYF. The CDR3 region has the DNA TGTGCCAGCAGCTTTTCAGGAGATACGCAGTATTTT.

Here the CDR3 reads CASMGGYEQYF. The CDR3 nucleotides are TGTGCCAGCATGGGCGGCTACGAGCAGTACTTC. This chain joins TRBV2 and TRBJ2-7; D is ambiguous. The germline gives CDR1 SNHLY, CDR2 FYNNEI. Trimming took off 7 bases at V and 3 bases at J, with 7 bases between the two ends. The CDR3 extends over 11 amino acids.

This clone appeared a few times. The chain recombines TRBV29-1 with TRBJ1-1, with a weak D call TRBD1 (5 bases). The CDR3 contains 16 residues. Germline values: CDR1 SQVTM, CDR2 ANQGSEA. The V and J ends lost 5 bases and 4 bases respectively, with 23 bases between them. The CDR3 region has the DNA TGCAGCGTTACCCCATCGGGAGAGGGACGGAGCACTGAAGCTTTCTTT. Translation gives CSVTPSGEGRSTEAFF.